This T cell receptor (beta chain) stems from a study of T-cell reconstitution after alpha-beta-depleted transplantation in children. Points from the study as a whole: Several hundred rapidly expanded clones from non-depleted graft cells reportedly supplied alpha-beta T cells about two months post-transplant.

Unique molecular identifiers featured in how the TCRbeta library was prepared. TCRdb recomputed calls from the PCR reads with MiXCR, one row per CDR3 protein. The sample lists roughly 570,000 distinct CDR3 sequences; roughly a quarter were seen once. Concerning this clonotype itself: Its target is not known.

This TCR derives from a boy under two years old with Wiskott-Aldrich syndrome, due to receive a stem cell transplant. The specimen comprised PBMCs, sampled before TCRalphabeta/CD19-depleted stem cell transplant.

DNA of the CDR3: TGTGCCAGCAGCCCCCGGACTAGCGGGCTCTCCTACAATGAGCAGTTCTTC. Residues: CASSPRTSGLSYNEQFF. The genes are TRBV12-3 or TRBV12-4 and TRBJ2-1, with 11 bases aligning to TRBD2. V gave up 6 bases and J gave up 0 bases; unmatched junction bases: 7. The CDR3 runs 17 residues.